Listed below are T cell receptor beta chains from one sample, sequenced in a study of blood T cell repertoires in COVID-19. The data were produced by immunoSEQ multiplex PCR, yet TCRdb's version contains in-frame clones alone and is incomplete. The table records approximately 500,000 clones, approximately 83% of them present only once. What was sequenced was peripheral blood. These receptors came from a human donor in a cohort sampled during active COVID-19. CDR3s include the opening cysteine and the closing phenylalanine or tryptophan. The order of the fields is clone size, J gene, V gene, D gene, CDR3 DNA, CDR3 protein. D genes are given only for firm matches. Some rows mark clone size as missing; the rest say once, few, many or name a class of expanded clone.

size: once
J: TRBJ1-1
V: TRBV7-3
D: NA
DNA: TGTGCCAGCAGCTCTACAGCGGACCGGACTGAAGCTTTCTTT
CDR3: CASSSTADRTEAFF

size: NA
J: TRBJ2-7
V: TRBV5-4
D: NA
DNA: TGTGCCAGCAGCTTAACTGTTGAGGGCTCCGAGCAGTACTTC
CDR3: CASSLTVEGSEQYF

size: once
J: TRBJ2-1
V: TRBV11-3
D: TRBD2
DNA: TGTGCCAGCAGCTTAGAGACCGGACTAGCGGGATCCAATGAGCAGTTCTTC
CDR3: CASSLETGLAGSNEQFF

size: NA
J: TRBJ2-4
V: TRBV6-1
D: NA
DNA: TGTGCCAGCAGTGAACTCTCCGGGTCAGACGCTAAGCTAGCCAAAAACATTCAGTACTTC
CDR3: CASSELSGSDAKLAKNIQYF

size: NA
J: TRBJ1-1
V: TRBV27
D: NA
DNA: TGTGCCAGCAGTTTAGGAAAAGTGCGGCCGATGAACACTGAAGCTTTCTTT
CDR3: CASSLGKVRPMNTEAFF

size: few
J: TRBJ2-1
V: TRBV14
D: TRBD2
DNA: TGTGCCAGCAGCCAAGTAGCGGGAGGAGGGCCCTACAATGAGCAGTTCTTC
CDR3: CASSQVAGGGPYNEQFF

size: NA
J: TRBJ1-4
V: TRBV28
D: NA
DNA: TGTGCCAGCAGTTCGGGGAGTGGGGCAACTAATGAAAAACTGTTTTTT
CDR3: CASSSGSGATNEKLFF

size: NA
J: TRBJ2-7
V: TRBV30
D: TRBD2
DNA: TGTGCCGGGGCTTTTGACGGGGGGGAGCAGTACTTC
CDR3: CAGAFDGGEQYF

size: NA
J: TRBJ2-7
V: TRBV6-5
D: TRBD2
DNA: TGTGCCAGCAGTTACAGGCTAGCGGGAGTTGACGAGCAGTACTTC
CDR3: CASSYRLAGVDEQYF

size: NA
J: TRBJ1-5
V: TRBV27
D: TRBD1
DNA: TGTGCCAGCAGTCGCACCGGGACAGGGGGAGCAGGTCAGCCCCAGCATTTT
CDR3: CASSRTGTGGAGQPQHF

size: NA
J: TRBJ1-6
V: TRBV3-1/TRBV3-2
D: NA
DNA: TGTGCCAGCAGCCTTTTAGCTTCACCCCTCCACTTT
CDR3: CASSLLASPLHF

size: NA
J: TRBJ2-1
V: TRBV5-1
D: TRBD2
DNA: TGCGCCAGCAGCTTGGATAGCGGGAAGAAGTTCTTC
CDR3: CASSLDSGKKFF

size: NA
J: TRBJ1-4
V: TRBV5-4
D: NA
DNA: TGTGCCAGCAGCTCACCGGGAGCTAATGAAAAACTGTTTTTT
CDR3: CASSSPGANEKLFF

size: NA
J: TRBJ2-1
V: TRBV9
D: TRBD2
DNA: TGTGCCAGCAGTCAAACCGGGACTAGCGGGAGCTCCTACAATGAGCAGTTCTTC
CDR3: CASSQTGTSGSSYNEQFF

size: NA
J: TRBJ1-6
V: TRBV25-1
D: NA
DNA: TGTGCCAGCAGTGAAGAAGGAGTTCGGACACCCCTCCACTTT
CDR3: CASSEEGVRTPLHF

size: NA
J: TRBJ1-1
V: TRBV28
D: TRBD1
DNA: TGTGCCTTAAGCCAGGGGGGCGGTGAAGCTTTCTTT
CDR3: CALSQGGGEAFF

size: NA
J: TRBJ2-7
V: TRBV5-4
D: TRBD1
DNA: TGTGCCAGCAGCCTAAGACAGGGGAGCAACGAGCAGTACTTC
CDR3: CASSLRQGSNEQYF

size: NA
J: TRBJ1-2
V: TRBV19
D: TRBD1
DNA: TGTGCCAGTAGGACAGGGTCCCAATGGGTCTATGGCTACACCTTC
CDR3: CASRTGSQWVYGYTF

size: once
J: TRBJ1-1
V: TRBV9
D: NA
DNA: TGTGCCAGCAGCGAACACAACACTGAAGCTTTCTTT
CDR3: CASSEHNTEAFF

size: NA
J: TRBJ2-1
V: TRBV11-2
D: TRBD2
DNA: TGTGCCAGCAGCACCTGGACGACTAGCGGGAGATTAAATGAGCAGTTCTTC
CDR3: CASSTWTTSGRLNEQFF

size: NA
J: TRBJ2-7
V: TRBV11-3
D: NA
DNA: TGTGCCAGCAGCTCGGAGGGACCCGCCGAAGGCGAGCAGTACTTC
CDR3: CASSSEGPAEGEQYF

size: NA
J: TRBJ1-4
V: TRBV5-1
D: NA
DNA: TGCGCCAGCAGCTTGGACGGACGGAGGGACGAAAAACTGTTTTTT
CDR3: CASSLDGRRDEKLFF

size: NA
J: TRBJ1-4
V: TRBV5-1
D: NA
DNA: TGCGCCAGCAGCTTCTGGGGGGGATCTAATGAAAAACTGTTTTTT
CDR3: CASSFWGGSNEKLFF

size: NA
J: TRBJ2-5
V: TRBV14
D: TRBD2
DNA: TGTGCCAGCAGCCAGACCCGAGCGGGAGAAGAGACCCAGTACTTC
CDR3: CASSQTRAGEETQYF

size: NA
J: TRBJ1-6
V: TRBV28
D: NA
DNA: TGTGCCAGCAGTAGGGGTTCACCCCTCCACTTT
CDR3: CASSRGSPLHF

size: few
J: TRBJ1-5
V: TRBV6-5
D: NA
DNA: TGTGCCAGCAGTCAGGGGAGTAACAATCAGCCCCAGCATTTT
CDR3: CASSQGSNNQPQHF

size: NA
J: TRBJ2-1
V: TRBV27
D: TRBD2
DNA: TGTGCCAGCAGTTTGTACCCCGTGGCTAGCGGGAGGGGTGAGCAGTTCTTC
CDR3: CASSLYPVASGRGEQFF

size: NA
J: TRBJ1-1
V: TRBV3-1/TRBV3-2
D: NA
DNA: TGTGCCAGCAGCCAAGACGCGACACAGGCCACTATGAACACTGAAGCTTTCTTT
CDR3: CASSQDATQATMNTEAFF

size: NA
J: TRBJ1-1
V: TRBV29-1
D: NA
DNA: TGCAGCGTTGAAGGCCAGGGATACACTGAAGCTTTCTTT
CDR3: CSVEGQGYTEAFF

size: NA
J: TRBJ2-2
V: TRBV18
D: NA
DNA: TGTGCCAGCTCACTCCCCGGCGGCGACACCGGGGAGCTGTTTTTT
CDR3: CASSLPGGDTGELFF

size: NA
J: TRBJ1-5
V: TRBV6-6
D: NA
DNA: TGTGCCAGCAGTTACTCATCAGGGGAGCAGCCCCAGCATTTT
CDR3: CASSYSSGEQPQHF

size: few
J: TRBJ2-7
V: TRBV30
D: TRBD2
DNA: TGTGCCTGGAGTTCAGCGGGAACGCGGGAGCAGTACTTC
CDR3: CAWSSAGTREQYF

size: NA
J: TRBJ2-1
V: TRBV6-5
D: NA
DNA: TGTGCCAGCAGGGAGATGGCGGGGGAGCAGTTCTTC
CDR3: CASREMAGEQFF

size: NA
J: TRBJ2-5
V: TRBV10-1
D: TRBD1
DNA: TGCGCCCGAGCTTTGGGACAGCAAGAGACCCAGTACTTC
CDR3: CARALGQQETQYF

size: NA
J: TRBJ2-3
V: TRBV28
D: TRBD2
DNA: TGTGCCAGCGGACTAGGGGCAGATACGCAGTATTTT
CDR3: CASGLGADTQYF

size: NA
J: TRBJ2-5
V: TRBV4-1
D: TRBD2
DNA: TGCGCCAGCAGCCAAGAGGCCTCGGCGGGAGTCGCAGAGACCCAGTACTTC
CDR3: CASSQEASAGVAETQYF

size: NA
J: TRBJ2-7
V: TRBV14
D: TRBD2
DNA: TGTGCCAGCAGCCCCCAGGCTAGCGGGAACTACGAGCAGTACTTC
CDR3: CASSPQASGNYEQYF

size: few
J: TRBJ1-5
V: TRBV30
D: NA
DNA: TGTGCCTGGAGTGCCGGGAATCAGCCCCAGCATTTT
CDR3: CAWSAGNQPQHF

size: NA
J: TRBJ1-2
V: TRBV7-2
D: TRBD1
DNA: TGTGCCAGCAGCCGCACAGGGGGCGAGAGCTATGGCTACACCTTC
CDR3: CASSRTGGESYGYTF

size: NA
J: TRBJ2-7
V: TRBV3-1/TRBV3-2
D: NA
DNA: TGTGCCAGCAGCTACCCCCCATCTACAGGGTACCACGAGCAGTACTTC
CDR3: CASSYPPSTGYHEQYF

size: NA
J: TRBJ2-5
V: TRBV6-5
D: NA
DNA: TGTGCCAGCAGCCCCGGGAGACGGGAGGAGACCCAGTACTTC
CDR3: CASSPGRREETQYF

size: NA
J: TRBJ1-1
V: TRBV7-8
D: NA
DNA: TGTGCCAGCAGCTTAGAAGGGGTGAACACTGAAGCTTTCTTT
CDR3: CASSLEGVNTEAFF

size: NA
J: TRBJ2-2
V: TRBV2
D: TRBD2
DNA: TGTGCCAGCAAAAGGGGGGCAGGGGAACTAGCGGGACGATCTCCCGGGGAGCTGTTTTTT
CDR3: CASKRGAGELAGRSPGELFF

size: NA
J: TRBJ1-4
V: TRBV12-2
D: NA
DNA: TGTGCAAGTCGCTTAGCGGGGAGAGCAACTAATGAAAAACTGTTTTTT
CDR3: CASRLAGRATNEKLFF

size: NA
J: TRBJ2-2
V: TRBV15
D: TRBD1
DNA: TGTGCCACCAGCGCAGGGGGGAACACCGGGGAGCTGTTTTTT
CDR3: CATSAGGNTGELFF

size: NA
J: TRBJ2-7
V: TRBV9
D: TRBD1
DNA: TGTGCCAGCAGCGTAGCCCCGACAGGGACCTACGAGCAGTACTTC
CDR3: CASSVAPTGTYEQYF

size: NA
J: TRBJ2-1
V: TRBV9
D: NA
DNA: TGTGCCAGCACCTCAGCGGACCCCTGGACTGAGCAGTTCTTC
CDR3: CASTSADPWTEQFF

size: NA
J: TRBJ1-5
V: TRBV29-1
D: NA
DNA: TGCAGCGTTTCGGGGGGGGGCTGGAATCAGCCCCAGCATTTT
CDR3: CSVSGGGWNQPQHF

size: NA
J: TRBJ1-2
V: TRBV11-2
D: NA
DNA: TGTGCCAGCAGCTTAGTTTCTGGGAGCGGTGGCTACACCTTC
CDR3: CASSLVSGSGGYTF

size: NA
J: TRBJ2-2
V: TRBV15
D: TRBD2
DNA: TGTGCCACCGGGGCGGGGGTGAACACCGGGGAGCTGTTTTTT
CDR3: CATGAGVNTGELFF

size: few
J: TRBJ1-1
V: TRBV7-3
D: TRBD1
DNA: TGTGCCAGCAGCGGGACAGTGAACACTGAAGCTTTCTTT
CDR3: CASSGTVNTEAFF

size: NA
J: TRBJ1-5
V: TRBV28
D: NA
DNA: TGTGCCAGCAGTTTCTTCTCAGGGCTGAATCAGCCCCAGCATTTT
CDR3: CASSFFSGLNQPQHF

size: NA
J: TRBJ1-1
V: TRBV9
D: TRBD1
DNA: TGTGCCAGCAGCGGGGATGGACAGGGGGTCACTGAAGCTTTCTTT
CDR3: CASSGDGQGVTEAFF

size: NA
J: TRBJ1-4
V: TRBV7-9
D: NA
DNA: TGTGCCAGCAGCTCTCACAGGGCTGAGAGTGAAAAACTGTTTTTT
CDR3: CASSSHRAESEKLFF

size: NA
J: TRBJ2-5
V: TRBV7-9
D: TRBD2
DNA: TGTGCCAGCAGCTCAAGCGGGAGAAAGACCCAGTACTTC
CDR3: CASSSSGRKTQYF

size: NA
J: TRBJ2-5
V: TRBV27
D: TRBD1
DNA: TGTGCCAGCAAATTGTCCGGGACAGGAGAGACCCAGTACTTC
CDR3: CASKLSGTGETQYF

size: few
J: TRBJ2-3
V: TRBV5-1
D: TRBD1
DNA: TGCGCCAGCAGCTATCGACCAGGACAGGGAGAAGATACGCAGTATTTT
CDR3: CASSYRPGQGEDTQYF